The 16 T cell receptor beta chains below all came from one sample that was sequenced in a study of blood T cell repertoires in COVID-19. Profiling relied on immunoSEQ multiplex PCR, and the TCRdb table lists in-frame clones only, not all of them. Found here are 200,000 to 300,000 clones, 80% to 95% of them singletons; the top ten hold about 0.79%. The sequencing input was peripheral blood. The receptors here all came from a young man with COVID-19, enrolled during active disease.

CDR3 coding DNA: TGTGCCAGCAGCTTCACAGGGGGGAACACTGAAGCTTTCTTT. Amino acid sequence: CASSFTGGNTEAFF. This chain joins TRBV11-1 and TRBJ1-1; 8 bases agree with TRBD1. V lost 3 bases, J lost 1 base, and 1 base stayed unmatched. CDR1 and CDR2 from the germline V gene are SGHAT and FQDESV (reference sequence). The CDR3 has 14 residues.

The rearrangement uses TRBV27 and TRBJ1-2; unclear D gene. The CDR3 sequence is 13 residues long. V was trimmed by 4 bases and J by 5 bases, leaving 11 bases between them. CDR1 MNHEY and CDR2 SMNVEV come from the germline V gene (reference sequence). The CDR3 region is CASSYGSRYGYTF. DNA for the CDR3: TGTGCCAGCAGTTACGGGTCTCGATATGGCTACACCTTC.

The chain joins TRBV2 to TRBJ1-1; D gene uncertain. CDR3 length: 13 residues. Germline V gene sequence: CDR1 SNHLY, CDR2 FYNNEI. Trimming took off 4 bases at V and 0 bases at J, with 6 bases between the two ends. CDR3 residues: CASSVTVNTEAFF. The CDR3 DNA reads TGTGCCAGCAGTGTTACAGTGAACACTGAAGCTTTCTTT.

V usage is TRBV30 and J usage is TRBJ1-1; perhaps TRBD1 as D (5 bases). The CDR3 covers 12 residues. The germline V gene encodes CDR1 GTSNPN and CDR2 SVGIG (reference sequence). V was cut by 5 bases and J by 1 base, with 8 bases left in between. The CDR3 sequence: CAWARGNTEAFF. CDR3 in DNA: TGTGCCTGGGCAAGGGGGAACACTGAAGCTTTCTTT.

Of note for this clone: The same CDR3 can be traced to other DNA sequences in this sample. V gene TRBV5-4 combines with J gene TRBJ2-7; D is uncertain. The CDR3 spans 12 residues. Germline V gene lookup returns CDR1 SGHNT and CDR2 YYREEE (reference sequence). V was cut by 4 bases and J by 3 bases, with 8 bases left in between. The CDR3: CASSLDGYEQYF. The CDR3, as DNA: TGTGCCAGCAGCCTGGACGGCTACGAGCAGTACTTC.

V usage is TRBV11-2 and J usage is TRBJ1-2, with 8 bases matching TRBD1. This CDR3 is built from 15 residues. V gave up 3 bases and J gave up 5 bases; unmatched junction bases: 8. Germline V gene lookup returns CDR1 SGHAT and CDR2 FQNNGV. The chain's CDR3 is CASSLRTGNVYGYTF. The CDR3 region has the DNA TGTGCCAGCAGCTTGAGGACAGGGAATGTATATGGCTACACCTTC.

V gene TRBV5-1 combines with J gene TRBJ1-6; 8 nucleotides match TRBD1. Per germline, CDR1 SGHRS and CDR2 YFSETQ. J lost 9 bases, V lost 0 bases, and 2 bases had no gene match. The CDR3 loop spans 14 amino acids. DNA of the CDR3: TGCGCCAGCAGCTTGGAAGACAGGGGTTCACCCCTCCACTTT. Protein product: CASSLEDRGSPLHF.

The chain employs TRBV18 and TRBJ1-3; D not certain. V was cut by 3 bases and J by 2 bases, with 14 bases left in between. CDR3 length: 16 amino acids. Germline CDR1 reads KGHSH; CDR2 reads LQKENI. CDR3 in amino acids: CASSPSERGTGNTIYF. The CDR3 DNA is TGTGCCAGCTCACCTTCCGAACGGGGAACTGGAAACACCATATATTTT.

CDR3 protein: CASSSWTSGEYNEQFF. CDR3 nucleotide sequence: TGTGCCAGCAGTTCCTGGACTAGCGGGGAGTACAATGAGCAGTTCTTC. The chain couples TRBV27 to TRBJ2-1, with 12 bases matching TRBD2. Germline V gives CDR1 MNHEY, CDR2 SMNVEV (reference sequence). The CDR3 consists of 16 residues. The trim removed 4 bases at V and 4 bases at J, leaving 5 bases unmatched.

The genes are TRBV7-9 and TRBJ2-3, with TRBD2 matching 9 bases. V was clipped by 7 bases and J by 4 bases; unmatched bases: 12. Per germline, CDR1 SEHNR and CDR2 FQNEAQ (reference sequence). This CDR3 contains 16 residues. CDR3 bases: TGTGCCAGCACGCTACTAGGCGGGGGGGTATCAGATACGCAGTATTTT. Translated: CASTLLGGGVSDTQYF.

The chain carries TRBV7-3 and TRBJ2-3, with TRBD2 matching 13 bases. Germline V CDR1 and CDR2: SGHTA, FQGTGA. The CDR3 loop spans 16 amino acids. With 5 bases clipped from V and 5 bases from J, the junction kept 7 bases outside the gene matches. For the CDR3, the DNA is TGTGCCAGCAGCCAGGGGACTAGCGGGGCGGGAGATACGCAGTATTTT. Translated, it gives CASSQGTSGAGDTQYF.

The rearrangement uses TRBV5-1 and TRBJ2-6; no clear D gene. Trimming took off 3 bases at V and 0 bases at J, with 7 bases between the two ends. Germline V CDR1 and CDR2: SGHRS, YFSETQ. The CDR3 is 15 amino acids. This CDR3 reads CASSSTDSGANVLTF. The CDR3 bases are TGCGCCAGCAGCTCTACAGACTCTGGGGCCAACGTCCTGACTTTC.

This rearrangement joins TRBV6-4 to TRBJ2-1; possible D gene TRBD1, 6 bases. CDR1 is MRHNA, CDR2 SNTAGT, per germline. The CDR3 contains 14 residues. V lost 9 bases and J lost 7, with 19 bases in between. DNA of the CDR3: TGTGCCAGAGTTACACAGGGAATGGGGAATGAGCAGTTCTTC. This sequence encodes CARVTQGMGNEQFF.

V usage is TRBV5-4 and J usage is TRBJ2-7, with 7 bases matching TRBD2. CDR1 and CDR2 from the germline V gene are SGHNT and YYREEE (reference sequence). The CDR3 is 17 residues long. The J segment lost 0 bases and the V segment lost 2 bases, leaving 11 bases of the junction unmatched. DNA for the CDR3: TGTGCCAGCAGCTTAAATAGCGGGCGGACGAGCTCCTACGAGCAGTACTTC. Translation gives CASSLNSGRTSSYEQYF.

V gene TRBV5-5 combines with J gene TRBJ2-7, with unresolved D. Trimming removed 0 bases at V and 4 bases at J, with 8 bases between. The CDR3 consists of 13 residues. Germline loops: CDR1 SGHKS, CDR2 YYEKEE (reference sequence). CDR3 nucleotide sequence: TGTGCCAGCAGCTTGGCCATCGGTTACGAGCAGTACTTC. Protein sequence: CASSLAIGYEQYF.

This chain joins TRBV11-2 and TRBJ1-1; 9 nucleotides line up with TRBD1. Looked up from germline, CDR1 is SGHAT and CDR2 is FQNNGV. Trimming removed 5 bases from V and 6 bases from J; junction bases left unmatched: 4. This CDR3 spans 13 amino acids. The CDR3 spells CASSPQGASEAFF. CDR3 nucleotide sequence: TGTGCCAGCAGCCCACAGGGGGCCTCTGAAGCTTTCTTT.